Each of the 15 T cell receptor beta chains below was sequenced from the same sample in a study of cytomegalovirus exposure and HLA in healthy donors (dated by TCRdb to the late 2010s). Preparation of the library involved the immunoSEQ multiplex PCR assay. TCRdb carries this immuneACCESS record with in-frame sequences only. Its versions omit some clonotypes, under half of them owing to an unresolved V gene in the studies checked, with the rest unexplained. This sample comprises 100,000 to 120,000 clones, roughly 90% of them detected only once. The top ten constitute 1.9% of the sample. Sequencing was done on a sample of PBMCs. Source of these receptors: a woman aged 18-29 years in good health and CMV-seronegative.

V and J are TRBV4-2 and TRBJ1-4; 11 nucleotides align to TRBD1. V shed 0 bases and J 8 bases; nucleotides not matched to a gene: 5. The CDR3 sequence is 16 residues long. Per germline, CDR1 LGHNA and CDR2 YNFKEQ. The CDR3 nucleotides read TGTGCCAGCAGCCAAGACCGGACAGGGGGCCTGGAAAAACTGTTTTTT. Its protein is CASSQDRTGGLEKLFF.

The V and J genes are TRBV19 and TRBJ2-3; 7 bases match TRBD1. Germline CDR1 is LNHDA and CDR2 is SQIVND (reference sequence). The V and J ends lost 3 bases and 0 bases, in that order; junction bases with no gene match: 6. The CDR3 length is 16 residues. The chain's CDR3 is CASSIIGTASTDTQYF. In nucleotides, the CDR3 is TGTGCCAGTAGTATCATTGGGACAGCTAGCACAGATACGCAGTATTTT. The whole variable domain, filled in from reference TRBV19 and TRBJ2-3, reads DGGITQSPKYLFRKEGQNVTLSCEQNLNHDAMYWYRQDPGQGLRLIYYSQIVNDFQKGDIAEGYSVSREKKESFPLTVTSAQKNPTAFYLCASSIIGTASTDTQYFGPGTRLTVL.

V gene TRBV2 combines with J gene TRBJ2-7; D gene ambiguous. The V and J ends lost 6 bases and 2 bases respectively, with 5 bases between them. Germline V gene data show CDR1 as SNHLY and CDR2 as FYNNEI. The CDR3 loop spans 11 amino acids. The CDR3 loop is CASSTTYEQYF. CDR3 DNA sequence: TGTGCCAGCAGCACAACCTACGAGCAGTACTTC.

Written as DNA, the CDR3 is TGTGCCAGCAGCGACGGGCAGCCCCAGCATTTT. This codes for CASSDGQPQHF. J is TRBJ1-5 and V is TRBV6-1; D is ambiguous. The germline CDR1 and CDR2 sequences are MNHNS and SASEGT. The CDR3 has 11 residues. The V and J ends lost 6 bases and 7 bases respectively, with 7 bases between them.

The CDR3 region is CASSQDRGPGEQYF. As DNA, the CDR3 is TGTGCCAGCAGCCAAGATCGCGGGCCGGGCGAGCAGTACTTC. This chain joins TRBV4-2 and TRBJ2-7; TRBD2 might be the D (5 bases). The CDR3 runs to 14 residues. Per germline, CDR1 LGHNA and CDR2 YNFKEQ. Trimming cost V 0 bases and J 6 bases, with 12 bases left between them.

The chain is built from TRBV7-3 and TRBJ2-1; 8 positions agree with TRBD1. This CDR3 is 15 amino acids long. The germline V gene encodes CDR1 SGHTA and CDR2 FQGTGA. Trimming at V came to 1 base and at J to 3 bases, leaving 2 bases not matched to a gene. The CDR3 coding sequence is TGTGCCAGCAGCTTAAGACAGGGGATCTACAATGAGCAGTTCTTC. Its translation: CASSLRQGIYNEQFF.

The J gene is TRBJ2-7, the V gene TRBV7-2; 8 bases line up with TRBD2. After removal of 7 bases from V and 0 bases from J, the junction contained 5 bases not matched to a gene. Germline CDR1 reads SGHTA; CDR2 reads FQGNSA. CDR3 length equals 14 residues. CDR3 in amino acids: CASKSSGASYEQYF. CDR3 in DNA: TGTGCCAGCAAAAGTAGCGGGGCCTCCTACGAGCAGTACTTC.

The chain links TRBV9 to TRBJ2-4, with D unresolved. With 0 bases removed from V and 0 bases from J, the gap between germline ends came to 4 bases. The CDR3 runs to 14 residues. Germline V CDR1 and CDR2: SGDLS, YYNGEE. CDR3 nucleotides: TGTGCCAGCAGCGTAGGGCAAGCCAAAAACATTCAGTACTTC. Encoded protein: CASSVGQAKNIQYF.

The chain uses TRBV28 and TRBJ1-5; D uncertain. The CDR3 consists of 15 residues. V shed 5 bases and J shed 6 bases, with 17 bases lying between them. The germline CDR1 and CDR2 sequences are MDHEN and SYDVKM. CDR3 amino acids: CASSPPAPSGQPQHF. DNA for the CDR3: TGTGCCAGCAGTCCCCCCGCCCCTAGCGGTCAGCCCCAGCATTTT.

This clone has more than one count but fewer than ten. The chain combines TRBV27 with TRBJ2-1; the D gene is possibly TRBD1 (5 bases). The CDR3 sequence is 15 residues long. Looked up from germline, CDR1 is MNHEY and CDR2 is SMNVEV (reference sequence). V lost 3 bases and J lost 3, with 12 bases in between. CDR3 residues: CASSLTEEFYNEQFF. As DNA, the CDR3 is TGTGCCAGCAGTTTGACAGAGGAGTTCTACAATGAGCAGTTCTTC.

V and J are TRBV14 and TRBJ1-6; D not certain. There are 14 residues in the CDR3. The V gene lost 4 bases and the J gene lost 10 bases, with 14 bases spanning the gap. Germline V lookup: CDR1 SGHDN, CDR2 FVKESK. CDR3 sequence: CASSRERINSPLHF. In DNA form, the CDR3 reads TGTGCCAGCAGCCGGGAGAGGATCAACTCACCCCTCCACTTT.

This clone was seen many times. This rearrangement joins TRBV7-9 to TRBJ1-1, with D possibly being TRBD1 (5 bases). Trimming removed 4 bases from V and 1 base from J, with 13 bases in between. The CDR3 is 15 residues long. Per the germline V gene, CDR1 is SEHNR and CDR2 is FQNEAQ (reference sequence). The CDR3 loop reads CASSYYFDRNTEAFF. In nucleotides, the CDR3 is TGTGCCAGCAGCTACTACTTCGACAGGAACACTGAAGCTTTCTTT.

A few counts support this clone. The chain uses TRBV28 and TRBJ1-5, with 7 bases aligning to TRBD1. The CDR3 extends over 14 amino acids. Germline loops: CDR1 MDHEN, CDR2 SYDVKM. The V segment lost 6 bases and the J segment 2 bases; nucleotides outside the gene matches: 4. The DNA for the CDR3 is TGTGCCAGCAGCCTGGGGACAGGCAATCAGCCCCAGCATTTT. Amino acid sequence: CASSLGTGNQPQHF.

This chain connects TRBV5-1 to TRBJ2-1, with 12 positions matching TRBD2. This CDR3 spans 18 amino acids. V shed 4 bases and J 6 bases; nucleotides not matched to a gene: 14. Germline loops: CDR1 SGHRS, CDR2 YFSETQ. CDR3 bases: TGCGCCAGCAGCCAATCTAGCGGGAGGGCCCTCCGGAGCAATGAGCAGTTCTTC. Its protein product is CASSQSSGRALRSNEQFF.

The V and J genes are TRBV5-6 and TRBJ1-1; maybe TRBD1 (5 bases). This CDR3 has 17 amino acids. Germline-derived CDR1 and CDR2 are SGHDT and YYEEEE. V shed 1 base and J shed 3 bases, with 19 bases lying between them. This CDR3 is CASSLLSLGPTHTEAFF. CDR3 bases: TGTGCCAGCAGCTTGTTATCATTGGGGCCTACCCACACTGAAGCTTTCTTT.